These 14 T cell receptor beta chains originate from one sample sequenced in a study of cytomegalovirus exposure and HLA in healthy donors. The PCR made use of 60 Vbeta and 13 Jbeta primers. Profiling relied on immunoSEQ multiplex PCR, and the TCRdb table lists in-frame clones only, not all of them. The repertoire holds about 170,000 clones, with about 75% as singletons. Sequences were obtained from PBMCs. These receptors originate from a female donor in good health and CMV-seronegative.

The gene calls are TRBV7-2 and TRBJ1-1, with 8 bases lining up with TRBD1. This CDR3 comprises 13 residues. CDR1 is SGHTA, CDR2 FQGNSA, per germline. V shed 10 bases, J shed 1 base, and the junction held 5 bases outside the gene matches. CDR3 region: CAKGQGANTEAFF. The CDR3, as DNA: TGTGCCAAAGGACAGGGTGCGAACACTGAAGCTTTCTTT. Together with reference TRBV7-2 and TRBJ1-1, the CDR3 gives the full variable domain: GAGVSQSPSNKVTEKGKDVELRCDPISGHTALYWYRQSLGQGLEFLIYFQGNSAPDKSGLPSDRFSAERTGGSVSTLTIQRTQQEDSAVYLCAKGQGANTEAFFGQGTRLTVV.

The V and J genes are TRBV7-9 and TRBJ2-7, with 7 bases lining up with TRBD2. CDR1 is SEHNR, CDR2 FQNEAQ, per germline (reference sequence). The CDR3 sequence is 15 residues long. The J segment lost 2 bases and the V segment lost 6 bases, leaving 10 bases of the junction unmatched. The CDR3 sequence: CASSPLGGSTYEQYF. DNA for the CDR3: TGTGCCAGCAGTCCCCTCGGCGGGAGTACCTACGAGCAGTACTTC.

This clone has more than one count but fewer than ten. The chain is built from TRBV6-5 and TRBJ1-2, with TRBD1 matching 8 bases. The CDR3 has 15 amino acids. V shed 6 bases and J 2 bases; nucleotides not matched to a gene: 8. From germline, CDR1 is MNHEY and CDR2 SVGAGI. CDR3 sequence (DNA): TGTGCCAGCAGCCTTTCGACAGGGGCCAACTATGGCTACACCTTC. It yields the protein CASSLSTGANYGYTF.

This CDR3 reads CATGTLGFF. The CDR3 DNA reads TGTGCCACCGGGACTTTGGGGTTCTTC. V is TRBV6-1 and J is TRBJ2-1; D might be TRBD2 (6 bases). V lost 10 bases to trimming and J lost 15 bases, with 13 bases between them. CDR1 and CDR2 from the germline V gene are MNHNS and SASEGT. This CDR3 is 9 amino acids long.

The chain has TRBV9 and TRBJ2-7, with 11 bases matching TRBD2. CDR1 is SGDLS and CDR2 is YYNGEE in the germline V gene. This CDR3 is 15 amino acids long. The V gene end was trimmed by 3 bases and the J gene end by 4 bases; junction bases not matched to a gene: 6. The CDR3 region is CASSGKTSGNYEQYF. CDR3 nucleotide sequence: TGTGCCAGCAGCGGAAAGACTAGCGGGAATTACGAGCAGTACTTC. The full variable domain, with the rest looked up from reference TRBV9 and TRBJ2-7, is DSGVTQTPKHLITATGQRVTLRCSPRSGDLSVYWYQQSLDQGLQFLIQYYNGEERAKGNILERFSAQQFPDLHSELNLSSLELGDSALYFCASSGKTSGNYEQYFGPGTRLTVT.

V gene TRBV13 combines with J gene TRBJ1-1; D is unresolved. Germline V lookup: CDR1 PRHDT, CDR2 FYEKMQ (reference sequence). The CDR3 length is 13 residues. V dropped 7 bases and J dropped 5 bases, with 14 bases sitting between them. CDR3: CASTRLEGTEAFF. CDR3 coding DNA: TGTGCCAGCACTCGCCTTGAGGGTACTGAAGCTTTCTTT.

The J gene is TRBJ2-1, the V gene TRBV30; 16 bases are shared with TRBD2. This CDR3 spans 14 amino acids. The V gene end was trimmed by 4 bases and the J gene end by 7 bases; junction bases not matched to a gene: 1. Per the germline V gene, CDR1 is GTSNPN and CDR2 is SVGIG (reference sequence). For the CDR3, the DNA is TGTGCCTGGACGGGACTAGCGGGGGGGAATGAGCAGTTCTTC. It translates to CAWTGLAGGNEQFF.

The V call is TRBV2, the J call TRBJ1-6; D is uncertain. In germline, CDR1 is SNHLY, CDR2 FYNNEI. There are 13 residues in the CDR3. V shed 1 base and J shed 7 bases, with 5 bases lying between them. The CDR3 loop reads CASSEEANSPLHF. The CDR3 DNA sequence: TGTGCCAGCAGTGAAGAAGCGAATTCACCCCTCCACTTT.

This clone was counted a few times. This chain uses TRBV9 with TRBJ1-2, with D unresolved. Germline CDR1 SGDLS, CDR2 YYNGEE. V was cut by 5 bases and J by 7 bases, with 24 bases left in between. The CDR3 spans 16 residues. CDR3 amino acids: CASSLELGGEVGGYTF. The CDR3 nucleotides are TGTGCCAGCAGTCTTGAGCTTGGTGGGGAGGTTGGTGGCTACACCTTC.

This clone was counted a few times. The chain has TRBV27 and TRBJ2-7, with 13 bases identical to TRBD2. Germline V gene data show CDR1 as MNHEY and CDR2 as SMNVEV (reference sequence). This CDR3 contains 19 residues. Trimming removed 5 bases from V and 2 bases from J; junction bases left unmatched: 15. In nucleotides, the CDR3 is TGTGCCAGCAGTCCAGGGGTTATTGGGACTAGCGGGACGCCCTACGAGCAGTACTTC. Translation: CASSPGVIGTSGTPYEQYF.

The chain joins TRBV2 to TRBJ2-7; 9 nucleotides agree with TRBD1. The CDR3 is made up of 15 amino acids. V trimming: 10 bases; J trimming: 5 bases; junction bases outside the gene matches: 15. The germline V gene encodes CDR1 SNHLY and CDR2 FYNNEI. In nucleotides, the CDR3 is TGTGCCACCTCATCGGACAGGGGCCGGGGAGACGAGCAGTACTTC. Amino acids: CATSSDRGRGDEQYF.

This rearrangement joins TRBV7-2 to TRBJ1-2; D unclear. The CDR3 runs 12 residues. CDR1 is SGHTA, CDR2 FQGNSA, per germline. V lost 3 bases and J 10 bases, leaving 12 bases between the germline ends. The CDR3 bases are TGTGCCAGCAGCTTTATCTCCACACACTACACCTTC. The encoded protein is CASSFISTHYTF.

The chain recombines TRBV5-4 with TRBJ2-1, with 9 bases lining up with TRBD2. In germline, CDR1 is SGHNT, CDR2 YYREEE (reference sequence). The CDR3 contains 15 residues. J gave up 7 bases and V 1 base, and 6 bases lay outside the gene matches. The CDR3 region has the DNA TGTGCCAGCAGCTTGCGTCTAGCGGGAAGGAATGAGCAGTTCTTC. Encoded protein: CASSLRLAGRNEQFF.

The chain joins TRBV2 to TRBJ1-6; D call uncertain. There are 14 residues in the CDR3. V was clipped by 8 bases and J by 9 bases, with 17 bases between them. Germline V gene lookup returns CDR1 SNHLY and CDR2 FYNNEI. The CDR3 DNA reads TGTGCCAGCTTGGTGAATCTAGCTAGTTCACCCCTCCACTTT. Translation gives CASLVNLASSPLHF.